A selection of T cell receptor beta chains follows, all from one sample in a study of OX40 agonist ivuxolimab in advanced cancers. Data came from immunoSEQ multiplex PCR; TCRdb stores just in-frame clones and leaves some out. The data show about 45,000 clones, approximately 80% seen once. Material: CD4+ or CD8+ T cells sorted from blood, obtained in a trial of the OX40 agonist ivuxolimab. All receptors derive from an adult with an advanced solid tumor such as melanoma, head and neck, liver or kidney cancer. CDR3s include the opening cysteine and the closing phenylalanine or tryptophan. A D gene is named only where the DNA matches it firmly. Clone size is shown for a subset of rows, as once, few, many or a class of expanded clone.

-,-,TRBV10-2,TRBJ1-1,CASSESGTEAFF,TGCGCCAGCAGTGAGTCGGGTACTGAAGCTTTCTTT
-,-,TRBV7-3,TRBJ1-1,CASSPGPTGNTEAFF,TGTGCCAGCAGCCCTGGTCCCACAGGGAACACTGAAGCTTTCTTT
-,-,TRBV7-9,TRBJ1-2,CASQVGGQANYGYTF,TGTGCCAGCCAAGTGGGGGGGCAGGCTAACTATGGCTACACCTTC
-,-,TRBV5-8,TRBJ1-3,CASSLKGPGAYSGNTIYF,TGTGCCAGCAGCTTGAAAGGTCCCGGGGCCTACTCTGGAAACACCATATATTTT
-,-,TRBV11-3,TRBJ1-2,CASSLGKQGDNYGYTF,TGTGCCAGCAGCTTAGGTAAACAGGGTGATAACTATGGCTACACCTTC
-,-,TRBV27,TRBJ2-5,CASSSGREGAPKRTQYF,TGTGCCAGCAGTTCAGGCCGGGAGGGGGCCCCCAAGAGGACCCAGTACTTC
TRBD2,once,TRBV7-9,TRBJ2-2,CASSFGLAGTGELFF,TGTGCCAGCAGCTTCGGGCTAGCGGGCACCGGGGAGCTGTTTTTT
-,-,TRBV10-3,TRBJ1-2,CASSETGPGGAYGYTF,TGTGCCAGCAGTGAAACGGGACCTGGAGGGGCCTATGGCTACACCTTC
-,-,TRBV6-6,TRBJ2-2,CASSYSWNTGELFF,TGTGCCAGCAGTTACTCGTGGAACACCGGGGAGCTGTTTTTT
-,-,TRBV5-1,TRBJ2-7,CASSLKDSTYEQYF,TGCGCCAGCAGCTTGAAGGACAGCACCTACGAGCAGTACTTC
TRBD2,-,TRBV5-1,TRBJ2-1,CASSLPLAGGNEQFF,TGCGCCAGCAGCTTGCCACTAGCGGGGGGGAATGAGCAGTTCTTC
-,-,TRBV30,TRBJ2-1,CAWSVWGLDNEQFF,TGTGCCTGGAGTGTGTGGGGACTGGATAATGAGCAGTTCTTC
-,-,TRBV4-3,TRBJ2-5,CASSQVWTAETQYF,TGCGCCAGCAGCCAAGTTTGGACAGCTGAGACCCAGTACTTC
-,-,TRBV4-1,TRBJ1-5,CASSQDLWQPQHF,TGCGCCAGCAGCCAAGATTTGTGGCAGCCCCAGCATTTT
-,-,TRBV6-5,TRBJ2-5,CASSYSSSKETQYF,TGTGCCAGCAGTTACTCTTCCAGCAAAGAGACCCAGTACTTC
-,-,TRBV12-5,TRBJ2-1,CASGLVPGGPNNEQFF,TGTGCTAGTGGTTTGGTACCTGGCGGGCCTAACAATGAGCAGTTCTTC
TRBD1,-,TRBV4-3,TRBJ1-1,CASSQDDRETEAFF,TGCGCCAGCAGCCAAGACGACAGGGAGACTGAAGCTTTCTTT
-,-,TRBV4-1,TRBJ2-3,CASSHFPDLQDTQYF,TGCGCCAGCAGCCATTTCCCGGACCTGCAAGATACGCAGTATTTT
TRBD1,-,TRBV6-6,TRBJ1-5,CASTKGGQGNQPQHF,TGTGCCAGCACCAAAGGGGGACAGGGGAATCAGCCCCAGCATTTT
-,-,TRBV18,TRBJ1-1,CASSPPGRANTEAFF,TGTGCCAGCTCACCTCCGGGCAGGGCGAACACTGAAGCTTTCTTT
-,-,TRBV4-3,TRBJ1-5,CASSQDAGARSNQPQHF,TGCGCCAGCAGCCAAGATGCAGGGGCTCGGAGCAATCAGCCCCAGCATTTT
TRBD1,-,TRBV10-3,TRBJ1-1,CAISGTGGNTEAFF,TGTGCCATCAGTGGGACAGGGGGGAACACTGAAGCTTTCTTT
-,-,TRBV29-1,TRBJ1-1,CSVGFGGRGNTEAFF,TGCAGCGTGGGTTTTGGCGGCAGGGGGAACACTGAAGCTTTCTTT
TRBD2,-,TRBV5-4,TRBJ2-3,CASSHRLGGLSDTQYF,TGTGCCAGCAGCCACCGGTTGGGGGGGTTGTCAGATACGCAGTATTTT
-,medium-sized,TRBV30,TRBJ1-1,CAWSLASNTEAFF,TGTGCCTGGAGTTTAGCCTCGAACACTGAAGCTTTCTTT
-,-,TRBV5-4,TRBJ2-7,CASSLVRTASYEQYF,TGTGCCAGCAGCTTGGTGCGGACAGCCTCCTACGAGCAGTACTTC
-,-,TRBV5-4,TRBJ2-3,CASSLQGSTDTQYF,TGTGCCAGCAGCTTGCAGGGGAGCACAGATACGCAGTATTTT
TRBD1,-,TRBV5-1,TRBJ1-6,CASSLAWTGGGNSPLHF,TGCGCCAGCAGCTTGGCGTGGACAGGGGGCGGTAATTCACCCCTCCACTTT
TRBD2,few,TRBV7-2,TRBJ2-7,CASSFAGGPSEQYF,TGTGCCAGCAGCTTCGCGGGGGGGCCTTCCGAGCAGTACTTC
-,-,TRBV6-1,TRBJ1-2,CASSNNYYGYTF,TGTGCCAGCAGTAACAACTATTATGGCTACACCTTC
TRBD1,-,TRBV19,TRBJ2-7,CASSLAGTGSYEQYF,TGTGCCAGTAGTCTGGCCGGGACAGGGTCCTACGAGCAGTACTTC
TRBD2,-,TRBV6-4,TRBJ2-3,CASSDSFSGSTDTQYF,TGTGCCAGCAGTGACTCGTTTAGCGGGAGCACAGATACGCAGTATTTT
-,-,TRBV29-1,TRBJ2-3,CSVRVGQRTSTDTQYF,TGCAGCGTCAGAGTCGGACAGAGAACTAGCACAGATACGCAGTATTTT
-,-,TRBV6-5,TRBJ2-7,CARKGQRPYEQYF,TGTGCCAGAAAAGGGCAGCGACCCTACGAGCAGTACTTC
-,-,TRBV6-5,TRBJ2-6,CASGHGANVLTF,TGTGCCAGTGGACATGGGGCCAACGTCCTGACTTTC
TRBD1,once,TRBV27,TRBJ2-7,CASSLSGTGSYEQYF,TGTGCCAGCAGTTTATCAGGGACAGGAAGCTACGAGCAGTACTTC
-,-,TRBV19,TRBJ2-7,CASGTYEQYF,TGTGCTAGCGGAACCTACGAGCAGTACTTC
TRBD1,-,TRBV5-1,TRBJ2-3,CASSTTGGRTTDTQYF,TGCGCCAGCAGCACAACAGGGGGTAGAACCACAGATACGCAGTATTTT
-,-,TRBV5-4,TRBJ2-2,CATERADTGELFF,TGTGCCACCGAACGGGCGGACACCGGGGAGCTGTTTTTT
-,-,TRBV11-2,TRBJ2-5,CASSLVSVWETQYF,TGTGCCAGCAGCTTAGTATCGGTTTGGGAGACCCAGTACTTC
TRBD1,-,TRBV7-9,TRBJ2-7,CASSKPGQGVYEQYF,TGTGCCAGCAGCAAACCGGGACAGGGGGTCTACGAGCAGTACTTC
-,few,TRBV7-9,TRBJ2-7,CASSWGSLSYEQYF,TGTGCCAGCAGCTGGGGGAGCTTATCCTACGAGCAGTACTTC
TRBD1,-,TRBV4-3,TRBJ1-2,CASSQETGGYGGYTF,TGCGCCAGCAGCCAAGAGACAGGGGGCTACGGTGGCTACACCTTC
TRBD2,-,TRBV12-5,TRBJ2-1,CASTLAGGPPKQFF,TGTGCTAGTACATTAGCGGGAGGGCCCCCGAAGCAGTTCTTC
-,-,TRBV7-2,TRBJ2-7,CASSLEGSLEQYF,TGTGCCAGCAGCTTAGAAGGGTCCCTCGAGCAGTACTTC
-,-,TRBV6-1,TRBJ2-7,CASSFQRRTNDEQYF,TGTGCCAGCAGTTTCCAGCGAAGGACGAACGACGAGCAGTACTTC